The 29 T cell receptor beta chains reported below all come from one sample, sequenced in a study of T-cell reconstitution after alpha-beta-depleted transplantation in children. This sample's TCRbeta library carried unique molecular identifier barcodes. MiXCR, applied by TCRdb to the PCR reads, yields one record per CDR3 protein. Altogether around 190,000 distinct CDR3 sequences are present, roughly 7% being singletons, with the ten largest covering just over 5.5%. The material sequenced was PBMCs, taken before TCRalphabeta/CD19-depleted stem cell transplant. These receptors were collected from a boy younger than 10 with acute lymphoblastic leukemia, due to receive a stem cell transplant.

At least ten counts were recorded for this clonotype. The chain joins TRBV6-2 or TRBV6-3 to TRBJ2-7; D not certain. The V and J ends lost 4 bases and 4 bases respectively, with 11 bases between them. From germline, CDR1 is MNHEY and CDR2 SVGEGT. The CDR3 sequence is 13 residues long. The CDR3 sequence: CASSFARLYEQYF. The CDR3 DNA sequence: TGTGCCAGCAGTTTCGCTAGGCTGTACGAGCAGTACTTC.

A few counts support this clonotype. This CDR3 reads CASSQRGGRDAEAFF. CDR3 DNA: TGTGCCAGCAGCCAGCGGGGGGGGCGCGACGCTGAAGCTTTCTTT. The chain has TRBV7-2 and TRBJ1-1; a weak D match, TRBD1 (6 bases). Germline CDR1 is SGHTA and CDR2 is FQGNSA. Trimming took off 5 bases at V and 6 bases at J, with 19 bases between the two ends. This CDR3 has 15 amino acids. Combining the CDR3 with reference TRBV7-2 and TRBJ1-1 gives the whole variable domain GAGVSQSPSNKVTEKGKDVELRCDPISGHTALYWYRQSLGQGLEFLIYFQGNSAPDKSGLPSDRFSAERTGGSVSTLTIQRTQQEDSAVYLCASSQRGGRDAEAFFGQGTRLTVV.

CDR3 coding DNA: TGTGCCAGCAGCTTAATCCAGCAAGGGGGCCGGGAGACCCAGTACTTC. Residues: CASSLIQQGGRETQYF. The rearrangement joins TRBV11-2 to TRBJ2-5; 7 bases are a match to TRBD1. The V gene end was trimmed by 2 bases and the J gene end by 5 bases; junction bases not matched to a gene: 11. This CDR3 is built from 16 residues. Germline CDR1 and CDR2: SGHAT and FQNNGV.

This clonotype was recorded many times. Sequence at one end of the junction differs from germline and may be a read error. This chain links TRBV20-1 with TRBJ1-6; D is possibly TRBD1 (5 bases). The CDR3 has 12 residues. Germline V gene sequence: CDR1 DFQATT, CDR2 SNEGSKA (reference sequence). The CDR3 spells CSAEGSNAPLHF. CDR3 DNA sequence: TGCAGTGCAGAGGGGTCTAATGCACCCCTCCACTTT.

This clonotype was seen repeatedly, ten times or more. The rearrangement joins TRBV7-2 to TRBJ2-1; TRBD2 aligns across 7 bases. With V trimmed by 7 bases and J by 3 bases, 12 bases remained unmatched. Germline lookup yields CDR1 SGHTA and CDR2 FQGNSA. The length of the CDR3 is 16 residues. CDR3 DNA: TGTGCCAGCAACGACTTGGGCGGGAGCTTCTACAATGAGCAGTTCTTC. Translated, it gives CASNDLGGSFYNEQFF.

As to this clonotype: A much larger clone is a single base away; this may be a read error. V gene TRBV20-1 combines with J gene TRBJ2-1; 9 bases are shared with TRBD2. This CDR3 has 14 amino acids. The germline gives CDR1 DFQATT, CDR2 SNEGSKA (reference sequence). Trimming took 8 bases from V and 3 from J; bases not matched to a gene: 8. CDR3 residues: CSSISGSFYNEQFF. The DNA of the CDR3 is TGCAGTTCTATTAGCGGGAGTTTCTACAATGAGCAGTTCTTC.

The V gene is TRBV30, the J gene TRBJ2-3; D perhaps matches TRBD2 (5 bases). The CDR3 spans 13 residues. V was trimmed by 6 bases and J by 6 bases, leaving 16 bases between them. Per germline, CDR1 GTSNPN and CDR2 SVGIG (reference sequence). This chain's CDR3 is CACTRERRDTQYF. CDR3 sequence (DNA): TGTGCCTGTACTCGGGAAAGGAGGGATACGCAGTATTTT.

This clonotype was observed at least ten times. The rearrangement joins TRBV11-1 to TRBJ2-7; no clear D. The ends were cut back, 3 bases at V and 3 bases at J, with 9 bases in the middle. This CDR3 comprises 13 residues. Looked up from germline, CDR1 is SGHAT and CDR2 is FQDESV (reference sequence). The CDR3 DNA sequence: TGTGCCAGCAGCTTTTCCACCGACTACGAGCAGTACTTC. Translating gives CASSFSTDYEQYF.

The table lists this clonotype with many counts. This chain links TRBV7-2 with TRBJ1-4, with TRBD1 as a possible D gene (5 bases). Germline assignment: CDR1 SGHTA and CDR2 FQGNSA. V was clipped by 6 bases and J by 5 bases, with 16 bases between them. The CDR3 has 15 residues. The CDR3 DNA follows: TGTGCCAGCAGTCCCCTCTGGGGGGAGAATGAAAAACTGTTTTTT. Translation gives CASSPLWGENEKLFF.

The CDR3 region has the DNA TGTGCCAGCAGCGGGGGGGCGCAGAAAGGTCTGTACTTC. Its protein is CASSGGAQKGLYF. The V gene is TRBV5-6, the J gene TRBJ2-7, with D tentatively TRBD2 (7 bases). This CDR3 has 13 amino acids. V was pared by 4 bases and J by 12 bases, with 20 bases between. CDR1 SGHDT and CDR2 YYEEEE come from the germline V gene.

Only a few counts were recorded for this clonotype. The chain joins TRBV5-1 to TRBJ1-1; D may be TRBD1 (5 bases). Per the germline V gene, CDR1 is SGHRS and CDR2 is YFSETQ. The V gene lost 5 bases and the J gene lost 5 bases, with 16 bases spanning the gap. CDR3 length: 14 residues. CDR3 DNA: TGCGCCAGCAGGACGGAGGGGCGTATAACTGAAGCTTTCTTT. As protein: CASRTEGRITEAFF.

This clonotype came up a few times. The genes are TRBV7-2 and TRBJ2-7; D not certain. The ends were cut back, 1 base at V and 0 bases at J, with 7 bases in the middle. The CDR3 runs 14 residues. From germline, CDR1 is SGHTA and CDR2 FQGNSA. The CDR3 nucleotides are TGTGCCAGCAGCTTAGACTCACGCTCCTACGAGCAGTACTTC. Its protein is CASSLDSRSYEQYF.

In DNA form, the CDR3 reads TGTGCCAGCTCACCACTTGGTGCGACTGGGGCTAACTATGGCTACACCTTC. It yields the protein CASSPLGATGANYGYTF. V is TRBV18 and J is TRBJ1-2; the D is unclear. With 1 base removed from V and 0 bases from J, the gap between germline ends came to 15 bases. Germline CDR1 KGHSH, CDR2 LQKENI. The CDR3 contains 17 residues.

The rearrangement uses TRBV7-9 and TRBJ1-2; D call uncertain. Trimming removed 8 bases from V and 6 bases from J, with 7 bases in between. From germline, CDR1 is SEHNR and CDR2 FQNEAQ (reference sequence). This CDR3 region has 10 residues. The CDR3 loop is CASGEDGYTF. The CDR3 nucleotides are TGTGCCAGCGGGGAGGATGGCTACACCTTC.

This clonotype showed up just a few times. The chain joins TRBV7-8 to TRBJ1-1, with a tentative D call TRBD1 (5 bases). Per germline, CDR1 SGHVS and CDR2 FQNEAQ. This CDR3 spans 16 amino acids. V lost 5 bases and J 1 base, leaving 17 bases between the germline ends. Here the CDR3 reads CASSPLWDSANTEAFF. The CDR3 coding sequence is TGTGCCAGCAGCCCCCTGTGGGACTCCGCGAACACTGAAGCTTTCTTT.

This clonotype was detected a few times. The V call is TRBV7-8, the J call TRBJ1-4, with D unclear. This CDR3 contains 13 residues. Looked up from germline, CDR1 is SGHVS and CDR2 is FQNEAQ. V lost 1 base and J lost 3, with 3 bases in between. Here the CDR3 DNA reads TGTGCCAGCAGCTTAGTCCCTAATGAAAAACTGTTTTTT. This sequence encodes CASSLVPNEKLFF.

This clonotype was seen many times. The chain combines TRBV20-1 with TRBJ2-3; 7 bases match TRBD2. Unmatched junction bases numbered 7, after V lost 5 bases and J lost 2 bases. The CDR3 is 14 residues long. CDR1 and CDR2 (germline): DFQATT, SNEGSKA (reference sequence). The CDR3 loop reads CSAERGGATDTQYF. In nucleotides, the CDR3 is TGCAGTGCTGAACGCGGGGGAGCCACAGATACGCAGTATTTT.

At least ten counts were recorded for this clonotype. This CDR3 is CSAIRTSGGRETQYF. In DNA, the CDR3 is TGCAGTGCTATCCGGACTAGCGGGGGGAGAGAGACCCAGTACTTC. The rearrangement uses TRBV20-1 and TRBJ2-5, with TRBD2 matching 14 bases. The V segment lost 4 bases and the J segment 4 bases; nucleotides outside the gene matches: 5. CDR1 is DFQATT, CDR2 SNEGSKA, per germline (reference sequence). This CDR3 has 15 residues.

A few counts support this clonotype. The chain couples TRBV18 to TRBJ2-7; TRBD2 aligns across 7 bases. This CDR3 comprises 15 residues. V was clipped by 6 bases and J by 5 bases; unmatched bases: 13. Germline V gives CDR1 KGHSH, CDR2 LQKENI. Here the CDR3 DNA reads TGTGCCAGCTCCCGCGGACGCGGGAGCCTCGACGAGCAGTACTTC. Translated: CASSRGRGSLDEQYF.

This clonotype was seen ten or more times. The gene calls are TRBV5-1 and TRBJ1-2, with unresolved D. The CDR3 is 13 amino acids. Germline V gives CDR1 SGHRS, CDR2 YFSETQ. V dropped 3 bases and J dropped 7 bases, with 13 bases sitting between them. This chain's CDR3 is CASSWRLLGGYTF. The DNA for the CDR3 is TGCGCCAGCAGCTGGAGGCTACTGGGTGGCTACACCTTC.

This clonotype was counted ten times or more. In DNA, the CDR3 is TGTGCCAGCAGTGCGGGACAGGGAACAGCCGGGGAGCTGTTTTTT. This codes for CASSAGQGTAGELFF. J is TRBJ2-2 and V is TRBV6-4; 9 positions agree with TRBD1. CDR1 and CDR2 from the germline V gene are MRHNA and SNTAGT. V shed 4 bases, J shed 6 bases, and the junction held 6 bases outside the gene matches. The CDR3 has 15 residues.

This clonotype showed up many times. This rearrangement joins TRBV20-1 to TRBJ2-5; 7 bases are shared with TRBD2. Germline trimming cut 6 bases from V and 2 bases from J; bases unmatched to any gene: 6. The CDR3 is made up of 13 amino acids. Germline V gives CDR1 DFQATT, CDR2 SNEGSKA (reference sequence). The CDR3 spells CSAVGLLQETQYF. The CDR3 nucleotides are TGCAGTGCCGTGGGACTACTACAAGAGACCCAGTACTTC.

This clonotype came up many times. The chain links TRBV20-1 to TRBJ2-2, with D hard to call. Germline V lookup: CDR1 DFQATT, CDR2 SNEGSKA (reference sequence). The CDR3 loop spans 15 amino acids. With 0 bases removed from V and 0 bases from J, the gap between germline ends came to 8 bases. CDR3 in amino acids: CSAREDFANTGELFF. DNA for the CDR3: TGCAGTGCTAGAGAAGACTTCGCGAACACCGGGGAGCTGTTTTTT.

As regards this clonotype: This may come from a read error, since a much larger clone is one base off. This chain joins TRBV7-3 and TRBJ2-2; D uncertain. This CDR3 spans 13 amino acids. CDR1 SGHTA and CDR2 FQGTGA come from the germline V gene. Trimming removed 10 bases at V and 7 bases at J, with 16 bases between. CDR3 DNA: TGTGCCACCCGTCGTGACTGGGGCGGGGAGCTGTTTTTT. Amino acid sequence: CATRRDWGGELFF.

This clonotype appeared many times. The rearrangement links TRBV20-1 to TRBJ2-1; D remains unclear. Trimming removed 0 bases at V and 4 bases at J, with 16 bases between. The germline V gene has CDR1 DFQATT and CDR2 SNEGSKA (reference sequence). This CDR3 region has 16 residues. The CDR3 nucleotides read TGCAGTGCTAGAGATCTAACCAGATCCGGGTACAATGAGCAGTTCTTC. Protein sequence: CSARDLTRSGYNEQFF.

In this sample, this clonotype turned up many times. The J gene is TRBJ2-2, the V gene TRBV28; no reliable D call. Germline V lookup: CDR1 MDHEN, CDR2 SYDVKM. This CDR3 spans 13 amino acids. V lost 9 bases and J lost 0, with 8 bases in between. The CDR3 protein is CASQVANTGELFF. The CDR3 DNA follows: TGTGCCAGTCAGGTAGCGAACACCGGGGAGCTGTTTTTT.

This clonotype appeared many times. This sequence joins TRBV6-1 and TRBJ2-1; the D is unclear. Germline CDR1 reads MNHNS; CDR2 reads SASEGT. V lost 5 bases and J lost 4, with 6 bases in between. This CDR3 is built from 12 residues. The CDR3 nucleotides are TGTGCCAGCAGTACGACTTACAATGAGCAGTTCTTC. It yields the protein CASSTTYNEQFF.

There are many counts of this clonotype. The V and J genes are TRBV3-1 and TRBJ1-3; no reliable D call. Germline CDR1 LGHDT, CDR2 YNNKEL (reference sequence). The CDR3 contains 17 residues. V lost 6 bases and J 0 bases, leaving 18 bases between the germline ends. This CDR3 reads CASRRDPSGHSGNTIYF. CDR3 in DNA: TGTGCCAGCAGGCGGGATCCCAGCGGGCACTCTGGAAACACCATATATTTT.

This clonotype was counted at least ten times. This chain connects TRBV20-1 to TRBJ1-5; TRBD1 aligns across 7 bases. The CDR3 sequence is 13 residues long. With V trimmed by 6 bases and J by 5 bases, 7 bases remained unmatched. CDR1 DFQATT and CDR2 SNEGSKA come from the germline V gene (reference sequence). This chain's CDR3 is CSAPRQGDQPQHF. The DNA for the CDR3 is TGCAGTGCGCCTAGACAGGGAGATCAGCCCCAGCATTTT.